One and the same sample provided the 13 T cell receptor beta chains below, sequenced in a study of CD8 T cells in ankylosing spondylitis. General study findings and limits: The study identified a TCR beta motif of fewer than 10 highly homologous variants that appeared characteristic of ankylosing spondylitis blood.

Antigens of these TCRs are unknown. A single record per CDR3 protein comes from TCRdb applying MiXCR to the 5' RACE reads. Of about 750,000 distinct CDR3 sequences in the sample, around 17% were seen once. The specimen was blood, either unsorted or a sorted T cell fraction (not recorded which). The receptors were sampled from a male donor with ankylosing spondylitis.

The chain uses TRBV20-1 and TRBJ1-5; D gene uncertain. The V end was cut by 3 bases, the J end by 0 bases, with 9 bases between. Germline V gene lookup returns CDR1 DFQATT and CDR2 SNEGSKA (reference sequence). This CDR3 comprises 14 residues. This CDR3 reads CSASPRYSNQPQHF. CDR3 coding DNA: TGCAGTGCTAGCCCCAGGTATAGCAATCAGCCCCAGCATTTT.

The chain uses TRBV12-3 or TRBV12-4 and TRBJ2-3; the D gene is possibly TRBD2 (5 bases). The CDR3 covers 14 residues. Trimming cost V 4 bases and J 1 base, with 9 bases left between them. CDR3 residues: CASSSRRGTDTQYF. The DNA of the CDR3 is TGTGCCAGCAGTTCCCGGCGGGGCACAGATACGCAGTATTTT.

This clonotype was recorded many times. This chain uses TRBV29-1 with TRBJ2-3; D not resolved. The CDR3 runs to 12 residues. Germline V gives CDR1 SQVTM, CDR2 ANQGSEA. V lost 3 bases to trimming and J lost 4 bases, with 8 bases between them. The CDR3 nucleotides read TGCAGCGTTGAGGGTGGTTCAGATACGCAGTATTTT. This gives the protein CSVEGGSDTQYF.

Here the CDR3 reads CASSPGLAYSTDTQYF. In DNA form, the CDR3 reads TGTGCCAGCAGCCCCGGACTAGCTTACTCCACAGATACGCAGTATTTT. The chain is built from TRBV7-9 and TRBJ2-3, with 8 positions matching TRBD2. The CDR3 extends over 16 amino acids. The trim removed 5 bases at V and 2 bases at J, leaving 9 bases unmatched. CDR1 and CDR2 from the germline V gene are SEHNR and FQNEAQ (reference sequence).

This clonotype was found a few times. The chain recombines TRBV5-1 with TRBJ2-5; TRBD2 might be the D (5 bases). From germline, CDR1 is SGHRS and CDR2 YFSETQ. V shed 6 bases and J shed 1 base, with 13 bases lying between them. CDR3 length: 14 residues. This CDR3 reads CASTLGGPQETQYF. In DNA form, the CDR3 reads TGCGCCAGCACCCTAGGAGGCCCCCAAGAGACCCAGTACTTC.

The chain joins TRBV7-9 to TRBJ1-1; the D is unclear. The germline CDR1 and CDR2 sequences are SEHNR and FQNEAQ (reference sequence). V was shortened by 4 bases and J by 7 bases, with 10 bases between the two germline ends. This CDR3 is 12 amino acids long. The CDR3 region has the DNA TGTGCCAGCAGCTCATGGGCGGGTGAAGCTTTCTTT. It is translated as CASSSWAGEAFF.

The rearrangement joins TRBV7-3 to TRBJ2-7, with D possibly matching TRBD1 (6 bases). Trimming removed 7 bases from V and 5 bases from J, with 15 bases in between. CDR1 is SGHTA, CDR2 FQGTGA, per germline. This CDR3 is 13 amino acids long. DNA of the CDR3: TGTGCCAGCAACAAGACAGGTTCCGACGAGCAGTACTTC. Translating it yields CASNKTGSDEQYF.

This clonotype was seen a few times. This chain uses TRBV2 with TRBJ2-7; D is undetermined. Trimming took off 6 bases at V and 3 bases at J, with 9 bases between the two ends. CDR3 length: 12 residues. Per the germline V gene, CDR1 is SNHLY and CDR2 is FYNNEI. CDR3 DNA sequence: TGTGCCAGCAGAACCGACTTCTACGAGCAGTACTTC. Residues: CASRTDFYEQYF.

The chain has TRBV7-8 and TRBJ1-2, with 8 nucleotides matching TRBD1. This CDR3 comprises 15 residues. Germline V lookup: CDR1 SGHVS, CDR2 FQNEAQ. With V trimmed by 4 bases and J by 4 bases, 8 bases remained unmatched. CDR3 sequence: CASSSRDRLAYGYTF. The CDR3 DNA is TGTGCCAGCAGCTCCCGGGACAGGTTGGCCTATGGCTACACCTTC. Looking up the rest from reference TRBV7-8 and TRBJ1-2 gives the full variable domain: GAGVSQSPRYKVAKRGQDVALRCDPISGHVSLFWYQQALGQGPEFLTYFQNEAQLDKSGLPSDRFFAERPEGSVSTLKIQRTQQEDSAVYLCASSSRDRLAYGYTFGSGTRLTVV.

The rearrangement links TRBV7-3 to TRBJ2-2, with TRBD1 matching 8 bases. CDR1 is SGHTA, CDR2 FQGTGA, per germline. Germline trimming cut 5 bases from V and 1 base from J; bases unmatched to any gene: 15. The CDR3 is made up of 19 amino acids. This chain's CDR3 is CASSLKPLRDRRNTGELFF. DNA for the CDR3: TGTGCCAGCAGCCTAAAGCCTCTTCGGGACAGGAGGAACACCGGGGAGCTGTTTTTT.

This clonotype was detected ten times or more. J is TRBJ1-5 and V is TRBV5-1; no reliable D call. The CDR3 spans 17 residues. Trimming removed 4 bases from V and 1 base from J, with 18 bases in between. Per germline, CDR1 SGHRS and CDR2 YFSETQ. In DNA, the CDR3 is TGCGCCAGCAGCAACCGCCCGACCGCTCCAAGCAATCAGCCCCAGCATTTT. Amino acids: CASSNRPTAPSNQPQHF.

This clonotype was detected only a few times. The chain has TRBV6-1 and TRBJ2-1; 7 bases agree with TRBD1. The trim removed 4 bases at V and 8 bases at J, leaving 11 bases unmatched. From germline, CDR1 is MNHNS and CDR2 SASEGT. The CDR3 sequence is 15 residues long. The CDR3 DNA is TGTGCCAGCAGTGCGACAGGGATGATAGGAGATGAGCAGTTCTTC. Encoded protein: CASSATGMIGDEQFF.

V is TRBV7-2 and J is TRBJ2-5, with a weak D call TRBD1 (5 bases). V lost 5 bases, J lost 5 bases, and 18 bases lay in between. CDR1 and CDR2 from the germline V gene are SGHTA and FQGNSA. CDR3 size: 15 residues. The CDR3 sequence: CASSTQGGPGETQYF. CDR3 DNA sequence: TGTGCCAGCAGCACCCAGGGCGGCCCTGGGGAGACCCAGTACTTC. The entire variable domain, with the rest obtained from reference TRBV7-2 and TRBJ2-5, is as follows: GAGVSQSPSNKVTEKGKDVELRCDPISGHTALYWYRQSLGQGLEFLIYFQGNSAPDKSGLPSDRFSAERTGGSVSTLTIQRTQQEDSAVYLCASSTQGGPGETQYFGPGTRLLVL.